This T cell receptor beta chain was captured in a study of shared clonotypes between healthy human individuals (dated by TCRdb to the early 2020s). The study in broad terms: Two women and three men aged 18 to 49 years were included in the cohort. For each donor, CD4 naive and CD4 memory were each run on three plates, CD8 naive on two plates, and CD8 memory on one plate. To estimate repertoire size and how much clonotype sharing occurs between individuals, the study deeply sequenced the blood TCR repertoires of five healthy adults. Different laboratories and diverse techniques were used to prepare libraries and sequence TCR repertoires, to increase sequencing depth and limit assay-specific biases. Per donor, leukapheresis produced somewhere between about 0.8 and 9 billion PBMCs. Summary of the overall study and its limitations: Across a handful of donors, approximately 4.9% of naive CD4, roughly 3.5% of naive CD8, about 2% of memory CD4, and approximately 0.4% of memory CD8 clonotypes were shared. Higher generation probabilities were observed for clonotypes shared by all four sorted-subset donors than for non-shared clonotypes. Sampling was restricted to blood, and TCR repertoires in tissues likely differ from the TCR repertoires found in blood. Based on pairwise subsampling, the degree of clonotype sharing among donors was expected to be affected by sequencing depth. Larger estimated clonotype richness was generally found for naive subsets than for memory subsets. The small number of donors limited the genetic and exposure-history diversity represented. Rarefaction of sorted-subset datasets indicated incomplete sequencing despite the large sequencing depth.

Trimming at the junction amounts to 2 bases on V and 5 bases on J, and the germline ends lie 9 bases apart. The CDR3 spans 13 residues, from the cysteine through the phenylalanine. Of all the DNA, just the CDR3 is kept, 39 bases in frame from base 1. The germline V gene specifies MGHDK as CDR1 and SYGVNS as CDR2. Using the deep immunoSEQ assay, TCR CDR3 regions were amplified from genomic DNA by multiplex PCR. Extracted genomic DNA from each cell subset was distributed evenly across all wells of several immunoSEQ 96-well plates, and each plate was treated as a replicate. Each replicate PCR for sorted subsets received around 200 ng genomic DNA, equal to roughly 29,000 T cell genomes. The purified libraries were quantified using a Qubit 3.0 fluorometer, sized with a Bioanalyzer 2100, and then quantified again using the KAPA Library Quantification kit. A separate single-read 150-cycle Illumina NextSeq 550 flow cell was used to sequence each immunoSEQ 96-well plate. The study's own analysis went as follows. Because the immunoSEQ output held only junctional sequences and lacked quality scores, the filtering could not match the filtering applied to full-length reads. To assign V/J genes and CDR3, sequences were annotated using PyIR, a Python wrapper for IgBLAST v1.9, with IMGT germline references. Reads were filtered out if the reads had weak V/J assignments (E-value above 1e-6), no CDR3, stop codons, out-of-frame junctions, or ambiguous translated residues. V3J clonotypes were defined by identical inferred V gene, J gene, and CDR3 amino acid sequence. To compute the percentage overlap between repertoires, the number of shared unique clonotypes was divided by the size of the smaller repertoire. Richness of each repertoire was evaluated using RTK rarefaction, the Chao1 estimator, and Recon v2.1 estimates of unobserved clonotypes. Generation probabilities were computed with OLGA for all TCRbeta clonotypes obtained by the gDNA method from several donors. Drawn from immuneACCESS, this table holds only the in-frame rearrangements with V and J called that TCRdb kept. Clones are partly lost; checked studies trace under half to an unresolved V gene and leave the rest unexplained. V, J and clone size were drawn from that table, and D and trimming were deduced from the DNA. For this sample the table gives over a million clones, of which about three quarters were detected only once. The top ten constitute 1.4% of the sample.

Comment on this clone: This receptor's antigen is unknown. One base away there is no much larger clone; base qualities are not given.

Donors were healthy HIV-negative adults with no recently reported acute infections or vaccinations. All donors were Caucasian adults living in Nashville, Tennessee, USA. CD4+ T cells were enriched by magnetic negative selection, after which naive cells were positively selected on CD45RA and the negative fraction was taken as the memory subset. Blood was obtained by leukapheresis, after which PBMCs were separated by Ficoll-Histopaque density gradient centrifugation and cryopreserved in liquid nitrogen vapor phase. Purity and quantity of every magnetically sorted T cell population were checked by analytical flow cytometry. Genomic DNA was isolated from each sorted fraction and quantified by UV absorbance on a Nanodrop 2000c.

The specimen sequenced was memory CD4+ T cells sorted from blood. Explained via the paper, the cell subset or site label denotes: CD45RA-negative fraction. Recombination connected TRBV25-1 to TRBJ1-2, with no confidently assigned D gene. This TCR was recovered from a man aged 18 to 30 in good health. The CDR3 here reads CASSEGWEYGYTF. The nucleotide sequence is given as TGTGCCAGCAGTGAAGGATGGGAGTATGGCTACACCTTC.